The rows below give T cell receptor beta chains drawn from one sample of a study of T cell changes during pregnancy in multiple sclerosis. Clones were read by immunoSEQ multiplex PCR, and TCRdb kept only the in-frame ones, dropping some. The table lists roughly 20,000 clones, around 93% of them singletons, with 0.6% to 0.85% in the top ten. Source: CD4+ T cells from peripheral blood mononuclear cells, taken in the third trimester of pregnancy. Receptors originate from a female donor with multiple sclerosis, enrolled in a pregnancy study. Each CDR3 is given with its conserved first and last residue. A D gene is named only where the DNA matches it firmly. The size field is filled for only some rows; it gives once, few, many or a size class.

cdr3_aa: CASSIDPDGGLAGGTYNEQFF
cdr3_nt: TGTGCCAGCAGCATAGATCCCGACGGGGGGCTAGCGGGGGGGACCTACAATGAGCAGTTCTTC
clone_size: once
v_call: TRBV21-1
j_call: TRBJ2-1
cdr3_length: 21
d_call: .

cdr3_aa: CASSVQGRTGTEAFF
cdr3_nt: TGTGCCAGCAGTGTACAGGGGCGGACGGGCACTGAAGCTTTCTTT
clone_size: .
v_call: TRBV6-1
j_call: TRBJ1-1
cdr3_length: 15
d_call: TRBD1

cdr3_aa: CASSDWVAGVFGEQFF
cdr3_nt: TGCGCCAGCAGTGATTGGGTAGCGGGGGTTTTCGGTGAGCAGTTCTTC
clone_size: .
v_call: TRBV10-1
j_call: TRBJ2-1
cdr3_length: 16
d_call: TRBD2

cdr3_aa: CAIRREAFF
cdr3_nt: TGTGCCATCAGGCGAGAAGCTTTCTTT
clone_size: .
v_call: TRBV2
j_call: TRBJ1-1
cdr3_length: 9
d_call: .

cdr3_aa: CAWSHPVRTGITDTQYF
cdr3_nt: TGTGCCTGGAGCCACCCAGTGCGGACAGGGATCACAGATACGCAGTATTTT
clone_size: .
v_call: TRBV30
j_call: TRBJ2-3
cdr3_length: 17
d_call: TRBD1

cdr3_aa: CASSQGFGRTGELFF
cdr3_nt: TGTGCCAGCAGCCAAGGGTTCGGGAGGACCGGGGAGCTGTTTTTT
clone_size: .
v_call: TRBV4-2
j_call: TRBJ2-2
cdr3_length: 15
d_call: TRBD2

cdr3_aa: CASSLRSRGVETQYF
cdr3_nt: TGTGCCAGCAGCTTGAGGTCCAGGGGGGTGGAGACCCAGTACTTC
clone_size: .
v_call: TRBV5-4
j_call: TRBJ2-5
cdr3_length: 15
d_call: .

cdr3_aa: CASSYRQGNEQFF
cdr3_nt: TGTGCCAGCAGTTACCGACAGGGGAATGAGCAGTTCTTC
clone_size: .
v_call: TRBV6-5
j_call: TRBJ2-1
cdr3_length: 13
d_call: TRBD1

cdr3_aa: CASSDRFTHSPLHF
cdr3_nt: TGTGCCAGCAGTGACAGGTTTACCCATTCACCCCTCCACTTT
clone_size: .
v_call: TRBV6-1
j_call: TRBJ1-6
cdr3_length: 14
d_call: .

cdr3_aa: CSVREGGQSYEQYF
cdr3_nt: TGCAGCGTGAGGGAGGGGGGGCAATCCTACGAGCAGTACTTC
clone_size: few
v_call: TRBV29-1
j_call: TRBJ2-7
cdr3_length: 14
d_call: .

cdr3_aa: CASSPGQGVGYTF
cdr3_nt: TGCGCCAGCAGCCCAGGACAGGGAGTTGGCTACACCTTC
clone_size: .
v_call: TRBV5-1
j_call: TRBJ1-2
cdr3_length: 13
d_call: TRBD1

cdr3_aa: CASSLRDRANSGNTIYF
cdr3_nt: TGTGCCAGCAGCCTGAGGGACAGGGCGAACTCTGGAAACACCATATATTTT
clone_size: few
v_call: TRBV11-2
j_call: TRBJ1-3
cdr3_length: 17
d_call: TRBD1

cdr3_aa: CASSLYVRGEQYF
cdr3_nt: TGTGCCAGCAGTCTCTATGTTCGAGGCGAGCAGTACTTC
clone_size: .
v_call: TRBV6-1
j_call: TRBJ2-7
cdr3_length: 13
d_call: .

cdr3_aa: CASSLAQSLPGANVLTF
cdr3_nt: TGCGCCAGCAGCTTGGCCCAGTCCTTACCTGGGGCCAACGTCCTGACTTTC
clone_size: .
v_call: TRBV5-1
j_call: TRBJ2-6
cdr3_length: 17
d_call: .

cdr3_aa: CASSVQLAGGQNEQFF
cdr3_nt: TGTGCCAGCAGCGTACAGCTAGCGGGGGGGCAGAATGAGCAGTTCTTC
clone_size: .
v_call: TRBV9
j_call: TRBJ2-1
cdr3_length: 16
d_call: TRBD2

cdr3_aa: CASSDRGGRETQYF
cdr3_nt: TGTGCCAGCAGCGACAGGGGCGGGCGAGAGACCCAGTACTTC
clone_size: .
v_call: TRBV11-1
j_call: TRBJ2-5
cdr3_length: 14
d_call: TRBD1

cdr3_aa: CASSLVSGQGLPYEQYF
cdr3_nt: TGTGCCAGCAGTTTAGTCTCGGGACAGGGACTCCCCTACGAGCAGTACTTC
clone_size: once
v_call: TRBV27
j_call: TRBJ2-7
cdr3_length: 17
d_call: TRBD1

cdr3_aa: CASSYGSGARNEQFF
cdr3_nt: TGTGCCAGCAGTTACGGCTCAGGGGCCCGCAATGAGCAGTTCTTC
clone_size: .
v_call: TRBV6-5
j_call: TRBJ2-1
cdr3_length: 15
d_call: .

cdr3_aa: CATSRERPGLTDTQYF
cdr3_nt: TGTGCCACCAGCAGAGAAAGACCGGGGTTGACAGATACGCAGTATTTT
clone_size: .
v_call: TRBV15
j_call: TRBJ2-3
cdr3_length: 16
d_call: .

cdr3_aa: CASSSYRGVEQYF
cdr3_nt: TGTGCCAGCAGCTCCTACAGGGGAGTAGAGCAGTACTTC
clone_size: .
v_call: TRBV11-2
j_call: TRBJ2-7
cdr3_length: 13
d_call: TRBD1

cdr3_aa: CASSYSGREQFF
cdr3_nt: TGTGCCAGCAGTTACTCGGGCAGGGAGCAGTTCTTC
clone_size: .
v_call: TRBV6-6
j_call: TRBJ2-1
cdr3_length: 12
d_call: .

cdr3_aa: CASSERGRAGDNEQFF
cdr3_nt: TGTGCCAGCAGTGAAAGGGGGAGAGCGGGGGACAATGAGCAGTTCTTC
clone_size: once
v_call: TRBV6-1
j_call: TRBJ2-1
cdr3_length: 16
d_call: TRBD2

cdr3_aa: CASTLLAGITGELFF
cdr3_nt: TGTGCCAGCACCTTACTAGCGGGGATTACCGGGGAGCTGTTTTTT
clone_size: .
v_call: TRBV27
j_call: TRBJ2-2
cdr3_length: 15
d_call: TRBD2

cdr3_aa: CASSAAGRANYGYTF
cdr3_nt: TGTGCCAGCAGCGCCGCGGGCCGAGCTAACTATGGCTACACCTTC
clone_size: .
v_call: TRBV5-4
j_call: TRBJ1-2
cdr3_length: 15
d_call: .

cdr3_aa: CASSPPDRAPRDGYTF
cdr3_nt: TGTGCCAGCAGTCCCCCGGACAGGGCCCCTAGGGATGGCTACACCTTC
clone_size: .
v_call: TRBV28
j_call: TRBJ1-2
cdr3_length: 16
d_call: TRBD1

cdr3_aa: CASSPGQGVATNEKLFF
cdr3_nt: TGTGCCAGTAGTCCCGGACAGGGAGTTGCAACTAATGAAAAACTGTTTTTT
clone_size: .
v_call: TRBV19
j_call: TRBJ1-4
cdr3_length: 17
d_call: TRBD1

cdr3_aa: CAWSVGGAMYF
cdr3_nt: TGTGCCTGGAGTGTAGGTGGGGCCATGTACTTC
clone_size: .
v_call: TRBV30
j_call: TRBJ2-4
cdr3_length: 11
d_call: .